This TCR beta chain was retrieved from a study of T-cell reconstitution after alpha-beta-depleted transplantation in children. Trimming removed 5 bases at V and 0 bases at J, with 10 bases between. The germline V gene has CDR1 MNHEY and CDR2 SVGEGT. This CDR3 has 15 residues. Using unique molecular identifiers, the investigators prepared the TCRbeta library. TCRdb recomputed calls from the PCR reads with MiXCR, one row per CDR3 protein. This sample has a few hundred thousand distinct CDR3 sequences, with under 15% found just once. The specimen comprised PBMCs, mostly from graft donor cells, sampled 360 days after TCRalphabeta/CD19-depleted stem cell transplant. The TCR comes from a male patient between 5 and 17 years old who had a stem cell transplant for acute myeloid leukemia, so the T cells may come from the graft donor. V is TRBV6-2 or TRBV6-3 and J is TRBJ2-2, with D unresolved. The CDR3 sequence: CASSRTATNTGELFF. The CDR3 nucleotides are TGTGCCAGCAGTCGGACGGCCACGAACACCGGGGAGCTGTTTTTT.